The 3 T cell receptor beta chains listed next were all sequenced from one sample in a study of shared clonotypes between healthy human individuals (dated by TCRdb to the early 2020s). The library came from the immunoSEQ multiplex PCR assay. In its TCRdb copy, this immuneACCESS table keeps in-frame sequences only and misses some clones. Where compared with another copy, unresolved V genes explain less than half of these, and the others have no known cause. The sample yields under 1,100,000 clones; under 80% were counted once. The ten largest clones add up to about 1.5% of the sample. Input material: memory CD4+ T cells sorted from blood. The label giving this sample's cell subset or site can be read as: CD45RA-negative fraction. The receptors stem from a young man in good health.

J is TRBJ2-2 and V is TRBV19, with D possibly being TRBD1 (5 bases). In germline, CDR1 is LNHDA, CDR2 SQIVND (reference sequence). V was shortened by 6 bases and J by 0 bases, with 11 bases between the two germline ends. The CDR3 runs to 15 residues. For the CDR3, the DNA is TGTGCCAGTAGAAGAGACAGCACGAACACCGGGGAGCTGTTTTTT. Encoded protein: CASRRDSTNTGELFF.

V and J are TRBV7-2 and TRBJ1-3; TRBD1 is a possible D gene (5 bases). Trimming left V 4 bases short and J 0 bases short, with 10 bases between. Germline-derived CDR1 and CDR2 are SGHTA and FQGNSA. This CDR3 is 15 amino acids long. CDR3: CASSSQGRSGNTIYF. Here the CDR3 DNA reads TGTGCCAGCAGCTCCCAGGGACGCTCTGGAAACACCATATATTTT. Full variable domain (rest looked up from reference TRBV7-2 and TRBJ1-3): GAGVSQSPSNKVTEKGKDVELRCDPISGHTALYWYRQSLGQGLEFLIYFQGNSAPDKSGLPSDRFSAERTGGSVSTLTIQRTQQEDSAVYLCASSSQGRSGNTIYFGEGSWLTVV.

V is TRBV4-3 and J is TRBJ2-2; 8 nucleotides agree with TRBD1. The V gene's germline CDR1 is LGHNA and CDR2 YSLEER. Trimming at V came to 5 bases and at J to 5 bases, leaving 7 bases not matched to a gene. The CDR3 is 15 amino acids. CDR3 region: CASSFRTGLTGELFF. Here the CDR3 DNA reads TGCGCCAGCAGCTTTCGGACAGGGCTGACCGGGGAGCTGTTTTTT.